This T cell receptor (beta chain) emerged from a study of neurological immune-mediated disorders. Regarding the study as a whole: One related-CDR3 cluster, which may be a signature, held the repertoires of 18 of 34 multiple sclerosis patients after phylogenetic grouping.

This clonotype was counted many times. Antigen: not known. The method for making cDNA was 5'RACE, and it used 10-nucleotide random UMIs. Over 170 million TCR-beta sequences from 15-18 subjects came out of each sequencing run. TCRdb recomputed calls from the 5' RACE reads with MiXCR, one row per CDR3 protein. Of about 46,000 distinct CDR3 sequences detected, about 1.8% appear once; the ten largest clones hold less than 2.5%. The V gene's germline CDR1 is SGHRS and CDR2 YFSETQ. The CDR3 contains 15 residues. Trimming pared 0 bases from V and 0 bases from J, leaving 10 bases between. The sequence was obtained from a woman aged 40 to 49 with multiple sclerosis. The chain employs TRBV5-1 and TRBJ2-7; D possibly uses TRBD1 or TRBD2 (5 bases each). The sequenced sample consisted of PBMCs. CDR3 nucleotide sequence: TGCGCCAGCAGCTTGGTGGCAGGGAGCTCCTACGAGCAGTACTTC. Its translation is CASSLVAGSSYEQYF.